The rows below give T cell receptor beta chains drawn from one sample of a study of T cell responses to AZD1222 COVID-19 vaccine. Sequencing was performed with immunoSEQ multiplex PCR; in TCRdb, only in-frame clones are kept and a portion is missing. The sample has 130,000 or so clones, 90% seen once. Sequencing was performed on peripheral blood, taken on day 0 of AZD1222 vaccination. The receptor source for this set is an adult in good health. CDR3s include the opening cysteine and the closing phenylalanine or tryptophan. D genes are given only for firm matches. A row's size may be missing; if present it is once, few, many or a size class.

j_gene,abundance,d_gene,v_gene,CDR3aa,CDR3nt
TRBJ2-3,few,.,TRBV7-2,CASSFLSGGGRTDTQYF,TGTGCCAGCAGCTTTTTGAGTGGCGGAGGAAGGACAGATACGCAGTATTTT
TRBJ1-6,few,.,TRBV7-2,CASIPQLVHNSPLHF,TGTGCCAGCATTCCCCAACTCGTGCATAATTCACCCCTCCACTTT
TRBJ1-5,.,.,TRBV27,CASRFTGNNQPQHF,TGTGCCAGCAGGTTTACAGGGAACAATCAGCCCCAGCATTTT
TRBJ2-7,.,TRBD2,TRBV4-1,CASSLSRGSGGAYEQYF,TGCGCCAGCAGCCTGTCGCGGGGGTCGGGTGGAGCCTACGAGCAGTACTTC
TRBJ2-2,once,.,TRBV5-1,CASSQYTGELFF,TGCGCCAGCAGCCAGTACACCGGGGAGCTGTTTTTT
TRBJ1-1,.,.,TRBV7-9,CASSPGRLANTEAFF,TGTGCCAGCAGCCCCGGGCGATTGGCGAACACTGAAGCTTTCTTT
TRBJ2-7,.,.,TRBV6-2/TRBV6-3,CASSTTSGPGSYEQYF,TGTGCCAGCAGTACGACATCAGGGCCCGGGTCCTACGAGCAGTACTTC
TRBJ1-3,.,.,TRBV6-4,CASSDLYRRNSGNTIYF,TGTGCCAGCAGTGACTTGTACAGGAGAAACTCTGGAAACACCATATATTTT
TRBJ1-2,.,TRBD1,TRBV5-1,CASSLEGGPGGYTF,TGCGCCAGCAGCTTGGAGGGTGGCCCAGGGGGTTACACCTTC
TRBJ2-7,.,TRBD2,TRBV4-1,CASSHLTSGSHEQYF,TGCGCCAGCAGCCACCTGACTAGCGGGAGCCACGAGCAGTACTTC
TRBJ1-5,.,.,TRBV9,CASSGGDPERGNQPQHF,TGTGCCAGCAGCGGGGGAGACCCAGAGAGGGGCAATCAGCCCCAGCATTTT
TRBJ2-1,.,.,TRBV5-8,CASSLVPPGALRHEQFF,TGTGCCAGCAGCTTAGTTCCCCCAGGGGCCCTACGCCATGAGCAGTTCTTC
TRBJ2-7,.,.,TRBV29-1,CSVSGETYEQYF,TGCAGCGTGTCCGGGGAAACCTACGAGCAGTACTTC
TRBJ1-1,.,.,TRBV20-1,CSALTGTSAFF,TGCAGTGCTCTGACCGGGACGTCTGCTTTCTTT
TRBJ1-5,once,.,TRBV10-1,CASSESTQPQHF,TGCGCCAGCAGTGAGTCGACCCAGCCCCAGCATTTT
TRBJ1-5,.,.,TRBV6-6,CASSAPWGHQPQHF,TGTGCCAGCAGCGCCCCGTGGGGTCATCAGCCCCAGCATTTT
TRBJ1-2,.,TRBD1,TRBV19,CASRETGTGNYGYTF,TGTGCCAGTAGGGAGACCGGGACAGGCAACTATGGCTACACCTTC
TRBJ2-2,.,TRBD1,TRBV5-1,CASSLRQGAVGELFF,TGCGCCAGCAGCTTGCGCCAGGGGGCTGTCGGGGAGCTGTTTTTT
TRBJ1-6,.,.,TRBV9,CASSVAPLLRDSPLHF,TGTGCCAGCAGCGTAGCTCCGCTCCTGAGGGATTCACCCCTCCACTTT
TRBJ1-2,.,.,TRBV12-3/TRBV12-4,CASSFASSYGYTF,TGTGCCAGCAGTTTCGCGAGCTCCTATGGCTACACCTTC
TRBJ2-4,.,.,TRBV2,CASTGPDKNIQYF,TGTGCCAGCACCGGACCGGACAAAAACATTCAGTACTTC
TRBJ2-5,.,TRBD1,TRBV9,CASSPGQVQETQYF,TGTGCCAGCAGCCCTGGACAGGTCCAAGAGACCCAGTACTTC
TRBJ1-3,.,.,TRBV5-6,CASSLVGSGNTIYF,TGTGCCAGCAGCTTGGTGGGCTCTGGAAACACCATATATTTT